The 30 T cell receptor beta chains in this list originate from one sample, sequenced in a study of radiotherapy plus CTLA-4 blockade in lung cancer (dated by TCRdb to the late 2010s). Library prep was done by the immunoSEQ multiplex PCR assay. TCRdb mirrors the immuneACCESS table, restricted to in-frame sequences. Some clones are absent from its copies; in checked studies, under half trace to an unresolved V gene, and the reason for the others is unknown. The sample records 84,000 or so clones, over 75% of which are singletons. The top ten clonotypes cover less than 15% of the sample. This sample comprised peripheral blood, obtained from a patient treated with radiotherapy plus ipilimumab. The receptors stem from a human donor with non-small cell lung cancer that progressed on radiotherapy plus ipilimumab.

The chain links TRBV14 to TRBJ2-2; 9 bases fit TRBD1. The CDR3 totals 22 residues. In germline, CDR1 is SGHDN, CDR2 FVKESK. J lost 1 base, V lost 0 bases, and 18 bases had no gene match. This chain's CDR3 is CASSQDPRWGLVGQGNTGELFF. CDR3 bases: TGTGCCAGCAGCCAAGATCCTCGGTGGGGATTGGTGGGACAGGGGAACACCGGGGAGCTGTTTTTT. Combining the CDR3 with reference TRBV14 and TRBJ2-2 gives the whole variable domain EAGVTQFPSHSVIEKGQTVTLRCDPISGHDNLYWYRRVMGKEIKFLLHFVKESKQDESGMPNNRFLAERTGGTYSTLKVQPAELEDSGVYFCASSQDPRWGLVGQGNTGELFFGEGSRLTVL.

The chain carries TRBV4-3 and TRBJ1-2; possibly TRBD1 for D (5 bases). CDR3 length: 15 residues. The germline CDR1 and CDR2 sequences are LGHNA and YSLEER. V gave up 1 base and J gave up 2 bases, with 11 bases separating them. CDR3 amino acids: CASSQAWGTNYGYTF. Here the CDR3 DNA reads TGCGCCAGCAGCCAAGCGTGGGGCACAAACTATGGCTACACCTTC.

The chain has TRBV2 and TRBJ1-1; possible D gene TRBD1, 5 bases. The CDR3 is 14 amino acids. The V gene's germline CDR1 is SNHLY and CDR2 FYNNEI. Trimming removed 5 bases from V and 4 bases from J, with 14 bases in between. The CDR3 reads CASSQHQGFTEAFF. CDR3 DNA: TGTGCCAGCAGTCAGCACCAGGGTTTCACTGAAGCTTTCTTT.

The chain combines TRBV9 with TRBJ1-6; D is ambiguous. Germline V gene data show CDR1 as SGDLS and CDR2 as YYNGEE. The V end was cut by 0 bases, the J end by 9 bases, with 19 bases between. The CDR3 consists of 17 residues. CDR3 residues: CASSVGIRTIRGSPLHF. The CDR3 DNA is TGTGCCAGCAGCGTAGGCATCAGGACGATTAGAGGTTCACCCCTCCACTTT. The full variable domain, rest sourced from reference TRBV9 and TRBJ1-6, is DSGVTQTPKHLITATGQRVTLRCSPRSGDLSVYWYQQSLDQGLQFLIQYYNGEERAKGNILERFSAQQFPDLHSELNLSSLELGDSALYFCASSVGIRTIRGSPLHFGNGTRLTVT.

The V gene is TRBV7-9, the J gene TRBJ2-1; TRBD2 agrees at 7 bases. The germline gives CDR1 SEHNR, CDR2 FQNEAQ (reference sequence). This CDR3 region has 17 residues. V trimming: 3 bases; J trimming: 5 bases; junction bases outside the gene matches: 13. CDR3 coding DNA: TGTGCCAGCAGCTTCCAAAGGAGCGGGACCTTTAACAATGAGCAGTTCTTC. Its translation: CASSFQRSGTFNNEQFF.

This clone turned up a few times. This sequence joins TRBV19 and TRBJ2-7, with TRBD1 identical over 7 bases. The germline V gene has CDR1 LNHDA and CDR2 SQIVND (reference sequence). The CDR3 has 14 residues. The J segment lost 0 bases and the V segment lost 4 bases, leaving 3 bases of the junction unmatched. The CDR3 DNA sequence: TGTGCCAGTAGTAGAGGGACAGCCTCCTACGAGCAGTACTTC. It codes for CASSRGTASYEQYF. Full variable domain (remainder filled in from reference TRBV19 and TRBJ2-7): DGGITQSPKYLFRKEGQNVTLSCEQNLNHDAMYWYRQDPGQGLRLIYYSQIVNDFQKGDIAEGYSVSREKKESFPLTVTSAQKNPTAFYLCASSRGTASYEQYFGPGTRLTVT.

J is TRBJ2-7 and V is TRBV6-4; D is perhaps TRBD1 or TRBD2 (5 bases each). This CDR3 spans 14 amino acids. The V gene lost 6 bases and the J gene lost 5 bases, with 17 bases spanning the gap. Germline values: CDR1 MRHNA, CDR2 SNTAGT. The CDR3 DNA sequence: TGTGCCAGCAGAAAGAAGCGAGGGGACCACGAGCAGTACTTC. It is translated as CASRKKRGDHEQYF.

This clone was seen a single time. The V and J genes are TRBV28 and TRBJ2-2; perhaps TRBD2 as D (5 bases). The CDR3 is 15 residues long. From germline, CDR1 is MDHEN and CDR2 SYDVKM. The germline V and J ends were trimmed by 4 bases and 3 bases, with 12 bases remaining between them. The CDR3 here is CASSSGNLDTGELFF. The CDR3 DNA sequence: TGTGCCAGCAGTTCGGGGAATCTGGACACCGGGGAGCTGTTTTTT.

This clone occurred once. This rearrangement joins TRBV19 to TRBJ1-5; D may be TRBD1 (5 bases). V was pared by 3 bases and J by 0 bases, with 15 bases between. Germline loops: CDR1 LNHDA, CDR2 SQIVND (reference sequence). This CDR3 region has 17 residues. This chain's CDR3 is CASSMGRGEISNQPQHF. CDR3 in DNA: TGTGCCAGTAGTATGGGTCGGGGGGAGATTAGCAATCAGCCCCAGCATTTT. The full variable domain, its missing parts supplied by reference TRBV19 and TRBJ1-5, is DGGITQSPKYLFRKEGQNVTLSCEQNLNHDAMYWYRQDPGQGLRLIYYSQIVNDFQKGDIAEGYSVSREKKESFPLTVTSAQKNPTAFYLCASSMGRGEISNQPQHFGDGTRLSIL.

This CDR3 is CASSPSAGDYGYTF. CDR3 in DNA: TGTGCCAGCAGCCCAAGTGCAGGGGACTATGGCTACACCTTC. The gene calls are TRBV2 and TRBJ1-2; weak D call: TRBD1 (6 bases). CDR3 length: 14 amino acids. Deletions cut 6 bases from V and 3 bases from J, with 14 bases between. Germline CDR1 SNHLY, CDR2 FYNNEI.

The chain links TRBV30 to TRBJ1-2; tentatively, D is TRBD1 (6 bases). In germline, CDR1 is GTSNPN, CDR2 SVGIG (reference sequence). This CDR3 region has 13 residues. V lost 8 bases to trimming and J lost 3 bases, with 16 bases between them. CDR3 sequence reads: CAGEGGKDYGYTF. The CDR3 DNA reads TGTGCCGGGGAGGGGGGGAAGGACTATGGCTACACCTTC.

This clone was recorded a few times. The V gene is TRBV5-1, the J gene TRBJ1-1; D is ambiguous. Between the trimmed V and J ends, which lost 0 bases and 0 bases, there was a span of 9 bases. The CDR3 covers 15 residues. In germline, CDR1 is SGHRS, CDR2 YFSETQ. CDR3 DNA: TGCGCCAGCAGCTTGGAGTTGGCCGTGAACACTGAAGCTTTCTTT. It encodes CASSLELAVNTEAFF.

A single count supports this clone. The V and J genes are TRBV29-1 and TRBJ2-7, with a tentative D call TRBD2 (7 bases). CDR3 length equals 15 residues. From germline, CDR1 is SQVTM and CDR2 ANQGSEA. V dropped 5 bases and J dropped 2 bases, with 19 bases sitting between them. CDR3 in DNA: TGCAGCGTTTATAAACCGGGGGGCCGCCCCTACGAGCAGTACTTC. Protein product: CSVYKPGGRPYEQYF.

This chain uses TRBV27 with TRBJ2-2, with D unclear. This CDR3 spans 16 amino acids. From germline, CDR1 is MNHEY and CDR2 SMNVEV (reference sequence). V was pared by 6 bases and J by 1 base, with 15 bases between. CDR3 loop: CASSSIPDMNTGELFF. The CDR3 nucleotides read TGTGCCAGCAGCAGTATTCCCGACATGAACACCGGGGAGCTGTTTTTT.

The chain is built from TRBV15 and TRBJ2-5, with 11 bases matching TRBD2. Germline-derived CDR1 and CDR2 are LNHNV and YYDKDF (reference sequence). The CDR3 is 15 amino acids. J lost 5 bases, V lost 8 bases, and 10 bases had no gene match. The CDR3 protein is CATGIAGGQSETQYF. CDR3 DNA sequence: TGTGCCACCGGCATAGCGGGGGGGCAGTCGGAGACCCAGTACTTC.

This sequence joins TRBV15 and TRBJ1-2; TRBD1 matches at 9 bases. CDR1 and CDR2 from the germline V gene are LNHNV and YYDKDF (reference sequence). The CDR3 totals 16 residues. The trim removed 1 base at V and 4 bases at J, leaving 7 bases unmatched. The CDR3 DNA is TGTGCCACCAGCAGAGGGACAGGGGCGGTCGGCTATGGCTACACCTTC. Its translation: CATSRGTGAVGYGYTF.

The sample holds a few counts of this clone. This chain connects TRBV5-4 to TRBJ1-4; D ambiguous. This CDR3 has 15 amino acids. Deletions cut 2 bases from V and 4 bases from J, with 12 bases between. CDR1 is SGHNT, CDR2 YYREEE, per germline (reference sequence). This CDR3 reads CASSFGLGINEKLFF. The CDR3 region has the DNA TGTGCCAGCAGCTTTGGTTTGGGCATTAATGAAAAACTGTTTTTT.

The rearrangement joins TRBV7-3 to TRBJ1-1, with D perhaps TRBD1 (5 bases). This CDR3 has 13 residues. CDR1 is SGHTA and CDR2 is FQGTGA in the germline V gene. Trimming took 5 bases from V and 6 from J, leaving 13 bases between them. The CDR3 spells CASSLGAGAEAFF. DNA of the CDR3: TGTGCCAGCAGCCTTGGGGCCGGGGCTGAAGCTTTCTTT.

The chain combines TRBV4-1 with TRBJ1-4, with TRBD1 matching 10 bases. Germline CDR1 reads MGHRA; CDR2 reads YSYEKL. The CDR3 is made up of 16 amino acids. The trim removed 4 bases at V and 7 bases at J, leaving 9 bases unmatched. The CDR3 DNA is TGCGCCAGCAGCCCCTTACTGACAGGGGGCTTTGAAAAACTGTTTTTT. Its translation: CASSPLLTGGFEKLFF.

This clone was detected only once. This chain links TRBV4-3 with TRBJ2-3; D tentatively reads TRBD1 or TRBD2 (5 bases each). Germline assignment: CDR1 LGHNA and CDR2 YSLEER. V lost 0 bases to trimming and J lost 3 bases, with 13 bases between them. This CDR3 region has 16 residues. The CDR3 coding sequence is TGCGCCAGCAGCCAAGATTCGGGACGCTGGACAGATACGCAGTATTTT. This encodes CASSQDSGRWTDTQYF.

The CDR3, as DNA: TGTGCCAGCAGTGGTGGGGGGACTGGGGGCACCATATATTTT. It is translated as CASSGGGTGGTIYF. This chain uses TRBV6-1 with TRBJ1-3; tentative D call: TRBD1 (5 bases). Trimming removed 4 bases from V and 9 bases from J, with 16 bases in between. The length of the CDR3 is 14 residues. Per the germline V gene, CDR1 is MNHNS and CDR2 is SASEGT.

DNA of the CDR3: TGTGCCAGCTCACCGGCAGGGGGGTATCAGCCCCAGCATTTT. Translated: CASSPAGGYQPQHF. The chain recombines TRBV18 with TRBJ1-5, with 7 nucleotides matching TRBD1. Germline CDR1 and CDR2: KGHSH and LQKENI. V shed 3 bases, J shed 5 bases, and the junction held 4 bases outside the gene matches. The CDR3 is 14 amino acids.

In DNA form, the CDR3 reads TGTGCCACCAGCAGAGATAGCGTGTGGGGGGTGGAGGAAAAACTGTTTTTT. Protein sequence: CATSRDSVWGVEEKLFF. This chain joins TRBV15 and TRBJ1-4, with D perhaps TRBD1 (5 bases). The CDR3 is 17 amino acids. The germline V gene encodes CDR1 LNHNV and CDR2 YYDKDF (reference sequence). V lost 0 bases to trimming and J lost 8 bases, with 19 bases between them. Complete variable domain (other parts from reference TRBV15 and TRBJ1-4): DAMVIQNPRYQVTQFGKPVTLSCSQTLNHNVMYWYQQKSSQAPKLLFHYYDKDFNNEADTPDNFQSRRPNTSFCFLDIRSPGLGDTAMYLCATSRDSVWGVEEKLFFGSGTQLSVL.

The J gene is TRBJ2-7, the V gene TRBV27; 9 positions match TRBD2. The CDR3 totals 15 residues. The germline gives CDR1 MNHEY, CDR2 SMNVEV (reference sequence). The J segment lost 2 bases and the V segment lost 6 bases, leaving 8 bases of the junction unmatched. CDR3 sequence reads: CASRVSGSAAYEQYF. The CDR3 DNA is TGTGCCAGCAGAGTTAGCGGGAGCGCAGCCTACGAGCAGTACTTC.

This clone has just a few counts. This sequence joins TRBV2 and TRBJ2-5; D not resolved. There are 14 residues in the CDR3. The V end lost 6 bases, the J end lost 1 base, and 12 bases lay between the germline ends. From germline, CDR1 is SNHLY and CDR2 FYNNEI. The CDR3 region is CASSPIRVQETQYF. In DNA, the CDR3 is TGTGCCAGCAGCCCTATCCGGGTCCAAGAGACCCAGTACTTC.

The chain couples TRBV2 to TRBJ2-7, with D perhaps TRBD1 (5 bases). The germline V gene has CDR1 SNHLY and CDR2 FYNNEI. Trimming cost V 6 bases and J 0 bases, with 9 bases left between them. The CDR3 runs to 13 residues. The CDR3 DNA reads as TGTGCCAGCAGAGGGGTACCCTCCTACGAGCAGTACTTC. It specifies CASRGVPSYEQYF.

The V and J genes are TRBV7-8 and TRBJ1-1, with D perhaps matching TRBD1 (5 bases). CDR3 length: 16 residues. Trimming pared 5 bases from V and 4 bases from J, leaving 20 bases between. CDR1 SGHVS and CDR2 FQNEAQ come from the germline V gene. CDR3: CASSPKEWGVVTEAFF. CDR3 DNA sequence: TGTGCCAGCAGCCCAAAGGAGTGGGGGGTGGTCACTGAAGCTTTCTTT.

The J gene is TRBJ2-7, the V gene TRBV6-1, with 11 bases that match TRBD2. V lost 5 bases and J lost 2; bases outside the gene matches: 2. The germline gives CDR1 MNHNS, CDR2 SASEGT. The CDR3 runs to 14 residues. CDR3: CASSLAGGTYEQYF. CDR3 nucleotide sequence: TGTGCCAGCAGTCTAGCGGGAGGTACCTACGAGCAGTACTTC.

This clone occurred a few times. The V and J genes are TRBV10-3 and TRBJ1-1; D is possibly TRBD1 (5 bases). V was trimmed by 3 bases and J by 1 base, leaving 9 bases between them. From germline, CDR1 is ENHRY and CDR2 SYGVKD. The CDR3 sequence is 14 residues long. The CDR3 DNA reads TGTGCCATCAGTGATATCGGGGGGAACACTGAAGCTTTCTTT. This sequence encodes CAISDIGGNTEAFF.

This chain connects TRBV15 to TRBJ2-7, with 8 positions matching TRBD2. J was trimmed by 2 bases and V by 4 bases; bases with no gene match: 1. Germline-derived CDR1 and CDR2 are LNHNV and YYDKDF (reference sequence). This CDR3 has 13 residues. CDR3 loop: CATSMGLAYEQYF. The CDR3 nucleotides read TGTGCCACCAGCATGGGACTAGCCTACGAGCAGTACTTC.